Given below is one TCR beta chain in context. Its antigen is not known. The CDR3 consists of 13 residues. Per germline, CDR1 LNHDA and CDR2 SQIVND (reference sequence). Trimming pared 7 bases from V and 0 bases from J, leaving 7 bases between. These data are taken from a study of CD8+ T cells in alopecia areata. In the study overall: In an open-label trial, patients got 5 to 10 mg tofacitinib twice daily. Overall study findings and caveats: It was less clear whether patients shared TCRs than it was in mice, possibly because of HLA.

The treatment here: oral pan-JAK inhibitor, 5-10 mg twice daily. Those with alopecia areata gave lesional scalp punch biopsies and peripheral blood. After isolation, RNA underwent reverse transcription to generate cDNA as the sequencing template. Data came from immunoSEQ multiplex PCR; TCRdb stores just in-frame clones and leaves some out. The data show hundreds of thousands of clones, 60% seen once. This TCR came from a human donor with alopecia areata. The chain employs TRBV19 and TRBJ1-5; no reliable D call. Sequencing was performed on CD4+ T cells sorted from blood, taken at week 52, from a patient treated with tofacitinib. The CDR3 DNA is TGTGCCAGTAATCAAGTTAGCAATCAGCCCCAGCATTTT. It codes for CASNQVSNQPQHF.